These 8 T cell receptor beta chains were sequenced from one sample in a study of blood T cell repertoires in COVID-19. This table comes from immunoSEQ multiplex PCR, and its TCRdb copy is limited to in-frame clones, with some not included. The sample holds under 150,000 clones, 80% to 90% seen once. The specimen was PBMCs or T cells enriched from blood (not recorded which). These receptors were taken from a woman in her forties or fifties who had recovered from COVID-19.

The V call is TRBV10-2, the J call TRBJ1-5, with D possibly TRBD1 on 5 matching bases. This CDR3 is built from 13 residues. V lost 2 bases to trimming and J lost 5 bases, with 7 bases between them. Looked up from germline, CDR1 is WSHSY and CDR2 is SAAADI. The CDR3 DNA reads TGCGCCAGCAGTGAGCAGGGTGATCAGCCCCAGCATTTT. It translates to CASSEQGDQPQHF.

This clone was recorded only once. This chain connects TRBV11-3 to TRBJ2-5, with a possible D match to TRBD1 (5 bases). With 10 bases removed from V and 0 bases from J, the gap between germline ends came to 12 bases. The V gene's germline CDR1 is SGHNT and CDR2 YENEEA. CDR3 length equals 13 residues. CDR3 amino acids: CATQEINQETQYF. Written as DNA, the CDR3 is TGTGCCACACAGGAAATCAACCAAGAGACCCAGTACTTC.

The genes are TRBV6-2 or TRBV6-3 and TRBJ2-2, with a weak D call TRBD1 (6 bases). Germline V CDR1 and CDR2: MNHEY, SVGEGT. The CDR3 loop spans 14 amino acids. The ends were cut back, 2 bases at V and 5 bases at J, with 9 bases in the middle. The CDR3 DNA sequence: TGTGCCAGCAGTTACCAGGGGAGAACCGGGGAGCTGTTTTTT. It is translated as CASSYQGRTGELFF.

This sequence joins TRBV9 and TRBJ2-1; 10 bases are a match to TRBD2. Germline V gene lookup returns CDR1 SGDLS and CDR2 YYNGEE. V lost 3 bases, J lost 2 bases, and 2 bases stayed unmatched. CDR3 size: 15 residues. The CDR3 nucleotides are TGTGCCAGCAGCGCAGCGGGGGGGACCTACAATGAGCAGTTCTTC. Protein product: CASSAAGGTYNEQFF.

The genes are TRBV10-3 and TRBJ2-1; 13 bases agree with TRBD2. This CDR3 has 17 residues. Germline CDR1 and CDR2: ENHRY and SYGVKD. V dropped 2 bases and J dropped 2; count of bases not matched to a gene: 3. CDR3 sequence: CAISEGLAGDTYNEQFF. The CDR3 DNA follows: TGTGCCATCAGTGAGGGACTAGCGGGGGACACCTACAATGAGCAGTTCTTC.

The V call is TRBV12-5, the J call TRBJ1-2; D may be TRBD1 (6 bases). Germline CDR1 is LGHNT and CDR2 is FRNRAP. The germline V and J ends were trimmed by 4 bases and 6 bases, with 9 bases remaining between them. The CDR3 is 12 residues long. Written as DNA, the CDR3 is TGTGCTAGTGGTTCCCACAGGGATGGCTACACCTTC. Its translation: CASGSHRDGYTF.

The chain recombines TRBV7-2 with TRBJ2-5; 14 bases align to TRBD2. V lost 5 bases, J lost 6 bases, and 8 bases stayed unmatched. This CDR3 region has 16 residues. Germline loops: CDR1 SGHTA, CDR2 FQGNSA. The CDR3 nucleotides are TGTGCCAGCAGCGGTCGAGGACTAGCGGGGGGCCAGACCCAGTACTTC. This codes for CASSGRGLAGGQTQYF.

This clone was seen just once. For the CDR3, the DNA is TGTGCCAGCAGCTTAGCGTGGACTAGCGGGGTCGATGAGCAGTTCTTC. It translates to CASSLAWTSGVDEQFF. The rearrangement joins TRBV7-8 to TRBJ2-1; 12 nucleotides match TRBD2. Looked up from germline, CDR1 is SGHVS and CDR2 is FQNEAQ. The length of the CDR3 is 16 residues. V was pared by 0 bases and J by 8 bases, with 5 bases of the junction left unmatched.